A selection of T cell receptor beta chains follows, all from one sample in a study of OX40 agonist ivuxolimab in advanced cancers. TCRdb keeps only in-frame clones here, not all; method: immunoSEQ multiplex PCR. The profile shows 53,000 or so clones, approximately 84% of them singletons. Sequenced here: CD4+ or CD8+ T cells sorted from blood, sampled in a trial of the OX40 agonist ivuxolimab. The source of these receptors is an adult with an advanced solid tumor such as melanoma, head and neck, liver or kidney cancer. Both conserved end residues are part of each CDR3. The D gene is left open where the match is weak. Expanded clones are given a class, and other clones once, few, many or no size at all.

size	V	J	D	DNA	CDR3
-	TRBV6-5	TRBJ2-7	-	TGTGCCAGCAGTTCCGCAAACCAGGGCCGGTACGAGCAGTACTTC	CASSSANQGRYEQYF
-	TRBV7-8	TRBJ2-7	-	TGTGCCAGCAGCTTTCGCAGAAATTCCTACGAGCAGTACTTC	CASSFRRNSYEQYF
few	TRBV11-2	TRBJ2-3	-	TGTGCCAGCTCATCCCCGCGGGGGAGGGGGGATACGCAGTATTTT	CASSSPRGRGDTQYF
-	TRBV6-5	TRBJ1-5	-	TGTGCCAGCAGTCGTAGTGAGGAGCAGCCCCAGCATTTT	CASSRSEEQPQHF
-	TRBV9	TRBJ2-1	-	TGTGCCAGCAGCGTAGACGGGCCAGGGGCGGCTTACAATGAGCAGTTCTTC	CASSVDGPGAAYNEQFF
-	TRBV18	TRBJ2-5	-	TGTGCCAGCTCACCGGGGTTCCAAGAGACCCAGTACTTC	CASSPGFQETQYF
-	TRBV25-1	TRBJ2-7	TRBD1	TGTGCCAGCAGTGATGCCGGGACAGACACCTACGAGCAGTACTTC	CASSDAGTDTYEQYF
-	TRBV9	TRBJ2-1	TRBD2	TGTGCCAGCAGCGTAGCCGGGACTAGCGGGCATGAGCAGTTCTTC	CASSVAGTSGHEQFF
-	TRBV7-2	TRBJ2-2	TRBD2	TGTGCCAGCAGCTCGACTAGCGGATTATCCGCCGGGGAGCTGTTTTTT	CASSSTSGLSAGELFF
-	TRBV16	TRBJ1-5	-	TGTGCCAGCAGCCGACAGGTGCCAAAGGCGCCCCAGCATTTT	CASSRQVPKAPQHF
-	TRBV18	TRBJ2-1	TRBD2	TGTGCCAGCTCACCCTCTTCGGGGGGGGGCAATGAGCAGTTCTTC	CASSPSSGGGNEQFF
-	TRBV7-2	TRBJ2-5	TRBD1	TGTGCCAGCAGCCCCCAGGTTCGGACAGGGGTTGAGCAGACCCAGTACTTC	CASSPQVRTGVEQTQYF
-	TRBV7-9	TRBJ1-1	-	TGTGCCAGCAGCAGAGCAAGGGCTGAAGCTTTCTTT	CASSRARAEAFF
-	TRBV7-8	TRBJ2-3	TRBD2	TGTGCCAGCAGCTTAGATTGGGCTAGCGGGAGCACAGATACGCAGTATTTT	CASSLDWASGSTDTQYF
-	TRBV2	TRBJ2-1	TRBD1	TGTGCCACCAGGGACAGGGCCTACAATGAGCAGTTCTTC	CATRDRAYNEQFF
-	TRBV30	TRBJ1-5	-	TGTGCCTGGAGTGTAGGGTCAGGGAGGGCAGATCAGCCCCAGCATTTT	CAWSVGSGRADQPQHF
-	TRBV18	TRBJ2-7	-	TGTGCCAGCTCCCCTGAACAGGGTACTATGGCCTACGAGCAGTACTTC	CASSPEQGTMAYEQYF
few	TRBV7-2	TRBJ2-5	TRBD2	TGTGCCAGCAGCCGAAGCGGGAGGGTCCTCCAAGAGACCCAGTACTTC	CASSRSGRVLQETQYF
-	TRBV5-6	TRBJ1-2	-	TGTGCCAGCAGCTTGTTCGACGGCTTCTTTTCTGGCTACACCTTC	CASSLFDGFFSGYTF
-	TRBV7-2	TRBJ2-3	TRBD2	TGTGCCAGCAGCTCACCGGGACTAGGGACAGATACGCAGTATTTT	CASSSPGLGTDTQYF
-	TRBV5-3	TRBJ1-4	-	TGTGCCAGAAGCTTGGTAGGTGAAAAACTGTTTTTT	CARSLVGEKLFF
-	TRBV15	TRBJ1-4	-	TGTGCCACCAGCAGAGTTGTTGCAGCAACTAATGAAAAACTGTTTTTT	CATSRVVAATNEKLFF
-	TRBV18	TRBJ2-5	TRBD1	TGTGCCAGCTCACCGGCCGGGACAGAAGAGACCCAGTACTTC	CASSPAGTEETQYF
-	TRBV7-2	TRBJ2-5	-	TGTGCCAGCAGCCAGGGTGGTCGGGGGCAAGAGACCCAGTACTTC	CASSQGGRGQETQYF
-	TRBV2	TRBJ2-5	-	TGTGCCAGCAGTTCGATGGGGACCCAGTACTTC	CASSSMGTQYF
once	TRBV7-9	TRBJ2-5	-	TGTGCCAGCAGCCTGGGCGGGAAACAGACCCAGTACTTC	CASSLGGKQTQYF
-	TRBV7-9	TRBJ1-6	-	TGTGCCAGCAGCACCGGCGGGGGAAGGAATTCACCCCTCCACTTT	CASSTGGGRNSPLHF
few	TRBV6-5	TRBJ1-1	-	TGTGCCAGCACCCCTGACAACCCCGAACGTGAAGCTTTCTTT	CASTPDNPEREAFF
-	TRBV6-1	TRBJ2-2	-	TGTGCCAGCAGTGGGACTACTCAAATACCCGGGGAGCTGTTTTTT	CASSGTTQIPGELFF
-	TRBV5-4	TRBJ2-7	-	TGTGCCATCGCTCGCGGTCCAACCCCATCCTACGAGCAGTACTTC	CAIARGPTPSYEQYF
-	TRBV19	TRBJ1-2	-	TGTGCCAGCTACGGAGTTGGCGGGTATGGCTACACCTTC	CASYGVGGYGYTF
few	TRBV28	TRBJ2-1	TRBD2	TGTGCCAGCCTATCCCCGGGGGAAGGGACTAACAATGAGCAGTTCTTC	CASLSPGEGTNNEQFF
-	TRBV5-4	TRBJ2-7	TRBD2	TGTGCCAGCAGCCAAGATTCCTCGGGCGGGGGCTCCTACGAGCAGTACTTC	CASSQDSSGGGSYEQYF
-	TRBV30	TRBJ1-2	TRBD1	TGTGCCTGGAGTCCGGACAGGGGGACGGGCTACACCTTC	CAWSPDRGTGYTF
-	TRBV6-1	TRBJ1-1	-	TGTGCCAGCAGCGCAGGCGGGGCGGACACTGAAGCTTTCTTT	CASSAGGADTEAFF
-	TRBV28	TRBJ1-1	-	TGTGCCAGCAGTCCGCTTAGGCAGGGGAAAACTGAAGCTTTCTTT	CASSPLRQGKTEAFF
-	TRBV28	TRBJ2-1	TRBD1	TGTGCCAGCAGTTTTCGCGGGACAGGGGGCGGTGGGTATGAGCAGTTCTTC	CASSFRGTGGGGYEQFF